Described below is a single TCR beta chain sequence and its context. Primers: 60 Vbeta forward and 13 Jbeta reverse. The protocol was immunoSEQ multiplex PCR, while the TCRdb copy is restricted to in-frame clones and leaves out a portion. Here the sample spans approximately 300,000 clones, just under 85% being singletons. The source of the sample is a study of cytomegalovirus exposure and HLA in healthy donors. This CDR3 is 16 amino acids long. Looked up from germline, CDR1 is LNHNV and CDR2 is YYDKDF (reference sequence). The ends lost 1 base at V and 6 bases at J; junction bases unmatched: 6. The chain couples TRBV15 to TRBJ2-1; 10 bases align to TRBD2. The sequenced material came from PBMCs. The sequence derives from a woman aged 40 to 50 in good health and CMV-seropositive. The chain's CDR3 is CATSRVRAGGSNEQFF. DNA for the CDR3: TGTGCCACCAGCAGAGTGAGAGCGGGAGGGTCCAATGAGCAGTTCTTC.